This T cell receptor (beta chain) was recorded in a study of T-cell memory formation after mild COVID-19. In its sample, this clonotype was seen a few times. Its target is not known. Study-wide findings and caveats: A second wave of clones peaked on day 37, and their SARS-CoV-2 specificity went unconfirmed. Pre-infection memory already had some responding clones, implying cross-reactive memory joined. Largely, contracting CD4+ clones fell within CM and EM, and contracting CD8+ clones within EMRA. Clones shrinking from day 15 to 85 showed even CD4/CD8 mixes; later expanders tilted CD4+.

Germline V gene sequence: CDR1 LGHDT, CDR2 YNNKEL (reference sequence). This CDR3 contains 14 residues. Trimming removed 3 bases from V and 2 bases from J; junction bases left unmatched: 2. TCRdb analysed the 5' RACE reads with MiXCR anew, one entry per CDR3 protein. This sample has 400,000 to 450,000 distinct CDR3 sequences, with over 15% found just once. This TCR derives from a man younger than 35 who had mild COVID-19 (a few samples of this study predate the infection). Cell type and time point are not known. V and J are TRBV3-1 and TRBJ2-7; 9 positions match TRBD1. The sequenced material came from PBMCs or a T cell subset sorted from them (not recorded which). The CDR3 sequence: CASSHGTGPYEQYF. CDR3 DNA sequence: TGTGCCAGCAGCCATGGGACAGGGCCCTACGAGCAGTACTTC.